The 10 T cell receptor beta chains listed next were all sequenced from one sample in a study of T cell repertoires in cytomegalovirus infection. TCRdb recomputed calls from the reads with MiXCR, one row per CDR3 protein. The sample carries a few hundred thousand distinct CDR3 sequences, roughly 15% recorded once. Sequencing used PBMCs. The receptors shown here come from a human donor in good health (CMV status not recorded). Some clones in this sample may be carry-over from other donors' samples.

V is TRBV6-2 or TRBV6-3 and J is TRBJ2-7; TRBD2 aligns across 9 bases. J was trimmed by 7 bases and V by 1 base; bases with no gene match: 11. CDR3 size: 16 residues. CDR1 MNHEY and CDR2 SVGEGT come from the germline V gene. The chain's CDR3 is CASSYFLPLAGREQYF. DNA of the CDR3: TGTGCCAGCAGTTACTTTCTTCCCCTAGCGGGACGGGAGCAGTACTTC.

The CDR3 is CASSQPFRSGNTIYF. In DNA form, the CDR3 reads TGTGCCAGCAGTCAGCCCTTTCGCTCTGGAAACACCATATATTTT. J is TRBJ1-3 and V is TRBV12-3 or TRBV12-4; D gene ambiguous. This CDR3 contains 15 residues. The V gene lost 5 bases and the J gene lost 0 bases, with 11 bases spanning the gap.

This clonotype showed up many times. The genes are TRBV7-2 and TRBJ2-7, with D perhaps matching TRBD2 (6 bases). CDR3 length: 14 amino acids. V was pared by 0 bases and J by 2 bases, with 8 bases between. Germline CDR1 reads SGHTA; CDR2 reads FQGNSA. The CDR3 DNA sequence: TGTGCCAGCAGCTTAGCTAGCGGTACCTACGAGCAGTACTTC. It translates to CASSLASGTYEQYF.

Ten or more counts support this clonotype. This chain uses TRBV11-2 with TRBJ2-1, with D hard to call. Between the trimmed V and J ends, which lost 4 bases and 6 bases, there was a span of 10 bases. The CDR3 runs 13 residues. Germline-derived CDR1 and CDR2 are SGHAT and FQNNGV. CDR3 sequence (DNA): TGTGCCAGCAGCTCCAAGAGGAGCAATGAGCAGTTCTTC. Translation: CASSSKRSNEQFF. Full variable domain (remainder filled in from reference TRBV11-2 and TRBJ2-1): EAGVAQSPRYKIIEKRQSVAFWCNPISGHATLYWYQQILGQGPKLLIQFQNNGVVDDSQLPKDRFSAERLKGVDSTLKIQPAKLEDSAVYLCASSSKRSNEQFFGPGTRLTVL.

About this clonotype itself: This clone may be a read error of a much larger clone one base away. Here the CDR3 omits its conserved ending phenylalanine or tryptophan, so a read error is the likely source. The chain couples TRBV20-1 to TRBJ2-6, with D tentatively TRBD1 (5 bases). This CDR3 is 14 amino acids long. From germline, CDR1 is DFQATT and CDR2 SNEGSKA (reference sequence). The ends were cut back, 5 bases at V and 3 bases at J, with 11 bases in the middle. The CDR3 here is CSASGPSGANVLTV. The CDR3, as DNA: TGCAGTGCTTCAGGGCCTAGTGGGGCCAACGTCCTGACTGTC.

This clonotype has just a few counts. The gene calls are TRBV15 and TRBJ2-7; D is perhaps TRBD1 (5 bases). The CDR3 has 13 residues. CDR1 and CDR2 (germline): LNHNV, YYDKDF (reference sequence). Trimming stripped 3 bases from V and 2 bases from J, with 8 bases between. The CDR3 DNA follows: TGTGCCACCAGCAGGACAGAAACCTACGAGCAGTACTTC. Its protein product is CATSRTETYEQYF.

There are a few counts of this clonotype. The chain combines TRBV11-3 with TRBJ2-1; D is possibly TRBD1 (5 bases). V shed 1 base and J shed 6 bases, with 10 bases lying between them. Germline loops: CDR1 SGHNT, CDR2 YENEEA. The CDR3 sequence is 14 residues long. CDR3 DNA: TGTGCCAGCAGCTTAGGGGGCTCTGTCAATGAGCAGTTCTTC. Protein product: CASSLGGSVNEQFF.

This clonotype has ten or more counts. V usage is TRBV7-8 and J usage is TRBJ1-5; D may be TRBD1 (6 bases). Trimming removed 0 bases at V and 3 bases at J, with 12 bases between. CDR1 is SGHVS, CDR2 FQNEAQ, per germline. CDR3 length equals 16 residues. The CDR3 protein is CASSLASKGVNQPQHF. CDR3 sequence (DNA): TGTGCCAGCAGCTTAGCCTCTAAGGGGGTCAATCAGCCCCAGCATTTT.

J is TRBJ2-1 and V is TRBV12-3 or TRBV12-4; the D gene is possibly TRBD1 (6 bases). The CDR3 runs 15 residues. Trimming cost V 4 bases and J 12 bases, with 22 bases left between them. Here the CDR3 reads CASSSLRDTKVWQFF. CDR3 coding DNA: TGTGCCAGCAGTTCCCTCCGGGACACGAAGGTGTGGCAGTTCTTC.

The V and J genes are TRBV7-9 and TRBJ2-1; tentative D call: TRBD2 (7 bases). V was trimmed by 7 bases and J by 9 bases, leaving 19 bases between them. The CDR3 runs 14 residues. The germline CDR1 and CDR2 sequences are SEHNR and FQNEAQ (reference sequence). This chain's CDR3 is CASTAKGGALEQFF. DNA of the CDR3: TGTGCCAGCACCGCCAAGGGGGGGGCCCTTGAGCAGTTCTTC.